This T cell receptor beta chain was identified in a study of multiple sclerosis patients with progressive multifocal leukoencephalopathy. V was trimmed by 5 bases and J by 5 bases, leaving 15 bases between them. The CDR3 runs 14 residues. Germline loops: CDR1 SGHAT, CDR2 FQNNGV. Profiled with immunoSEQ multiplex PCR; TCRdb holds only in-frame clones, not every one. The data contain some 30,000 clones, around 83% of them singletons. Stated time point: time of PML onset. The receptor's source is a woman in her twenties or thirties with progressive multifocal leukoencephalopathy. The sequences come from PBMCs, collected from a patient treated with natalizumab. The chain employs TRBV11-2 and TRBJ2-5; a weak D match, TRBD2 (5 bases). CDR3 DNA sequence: TGTGCCAGCAGCCCATCGGCCTGGAGGGAGACCCAGTACTTC. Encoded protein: CASSPSAWRETQYF.